A selection of T cell receptor beta chains follows, all from one sample in a study of blood T cell repertoires in COVID-19. Assay used: immunoSEQ multiplex PCR; TCRdb lists only in-frame clones, some missing. The sample holds tens of thousands of clones, approximately 90% seen once. What was sequenced was peripheral blood. These receptors originate from a woman of 80 years or more with acute or convalescent COVID-19. The CDR3 runs from the conserved cysteine through the conserved F or W. The order of the fields is D gene, J gene, V gene, clone size, CDR3 protein, CDR3 DNA. The D gene is left open where the match is weak. The listing skips clone size in some rows; elsewhere it reads once, few, many or a size class.

- | TRBJ2-7 | TRBV19 | - | CASSITTTTYEQYF | TGTGCCAGTAGTATTACAACCACGACCTACGAGCAGTACTTC
TRBD1 | TRBJ1-3 | TRBV7-2 | - | CASSLAGTGGNTIYF | TGTGCCAGCAGCTTGGCGGGGACAGGGGGAAACACCATATATTTT
TRBD1 | TRBJ1-5 | TRBV7-8 | few | CASSLDRGYSNQPQHF | TGTGCCAGCAGCTTAGACAGGGGATATAGCAATCAGCCCCAGCATTTT
TRBD1 | TRBJ1-2 | TRBV2 | - | CASSETWTGDGYTF | TGTGCCAGCAGTGAAACATGGACAGGGGATGGCTACACCTTC
- | TRBJ1-4 | TRBV5-5 | - | CASTKNTGSREKLFF | TGTGCCAGCACCAAGAATACAGGGTCTAGGGAAAAACTGTTTTTT
TRBD2 | TRBJ2-1 | TRBV7-3 | - | CASSSSAGTRGYEQFF | TGTGCCAGCAGCTCATCCGCCGGGACTAGGGGCTATGAGCAGTTCTTC
- | TRBJ1-5 | TRBV18 | - | CASSPGGGTSQPQHF | TGTGCCAGCTCACCAGGAGGAGGGACTAGTCAGCCCCAGCATTTT
- | TRBJ2-5 | TRBV5-1 | - | CASSLGLSLQETQYF | TGCGCCAGCAGCTTGGGGCTCTCGCTTCAAGAGACCCAGTACTTC
TRBD1 | TRBJ1-2 | TRBV28 | few | CASSPPGQGGGLGYGYTF | TGTGCCAGCAGTCCGCCGGGACAGGGAGGTGGGCTGGGCTATGGCTACACCTTC
- | TRBJ1-2 | TRBV18 | - | CASSLLPPGQIGNYGYTF | TGTGCCAGCTCACTCCTCCCGCCAGGGCAGATAGGGAACTATGGCTACACCTTC
- | TRBJ1-3 | TRBV18 | - | CASSLYVRSIQAGGNTIYF | TGTGCCAGCTCACTGTACGTTCGGAGCATACAGGCCGGAGGAAACACCATATATTTT